Detailed here is one TCR beta chain. J lost 2 bases, V lost 7 bases, and 8 bases had no gene match. Germline-derived CDR1 and CDR2 are MNHEY and SVGAGI. This CDR3 is built from 14 residues. The data were taken from a study of blood T cells in healthy people across ages. Next came a second PCR, run for about 7 to 12 cycles, which used a sample-barcoded 5' primer along with a J-beta primer mix. MiXCR, applied by TCRdb to the 5' RACE reads, yields one record per CDR3 protein. The table has about 1.4 million distinct CDR3 sequences, 59% seen once; the top ten hold roughly 6.3%. This sequence joins TRBV6-5 and TRBJ2-7, with TRBD2 identical over 7 bases. The sample comprised blood. The TCR comes from a man aged 18 to 29 in good health. In DNA form, the CDR3 reads TGTGCCAGCAACGGCTTTGCGGGAGCCTACGAGCAGTACTTC. Translated, it gives CASNGFAGAYEQYF.